These T cell receptor beta chains were read from a single sample in a study of molecular identifiers for immune sequencing clone quantification. A single record per CDR3 protein comes from TCRdb applying MiXCR to the PCR reads. The data hold 600,000 to 650,000 distinct CDR3 sequences, with about 20% observed a single time. Sequencing input: naive CD8+ T cells from blood, with Jurkat cell RNA spiked in. The source is a human donor in good health. Some libraries in this study had Jurkat cell RNA spiked in. CDR3s include the opening cysteine and the closing phenylalanine or tryptophan. The D gene is left open where the match is weak. Not every row has a clone size; where given, it reads once, few, many or a size class.

d_call	clone_size	v_call	j_call	cdr3_nt	cdr3_aa
NA	many	TRBV7-2	TRBJ2-3	TGTGCCAGCAGCTCCAAACGGGGTTACACAGATACGCAGTATTTT	CASSSKRGYTDTQYF
NA	many	TRBV12-3/TRBV12-4	TRBJ1-1	TGTGCCAGCAGTAATCCTCTAACGGGGAACGCTGAAGCTTTCTTT	CASSNPLTGNAEAFF
TRBD2	few	TRBV2	TRBJ2-1	TGTGCCAGCAGTGAGGGACTAGCGGGCCCAAGCTCCTACAATGAGCAGTTCTTC	CASSEGLAGPSSYNEQFF
NA	many	TRBV20-1	TRBJ2-3	TGCAGTGCTAGACGGCGGGAAGACACAGATACGCAGTATTTT	CSARRREDTDTQYF
TRBD2	many	TRBV3-1	TRBJ2-5	TGTGCCAGCAGCCATACCGGGACTAGCCAAGAGACCCAGTACTTC	CASSHTGTSQETQYF
TRBD1	NA	TRBV6-4	TRBJ1-5	TGTGCCAGCGAGATGAGACAGGGTATTCATCAGCCCCAGCATTTT	CASEMRQGIHQPQHF
TRBD2	NA	TRBV4-1	TRBJ2-1	TGCGCCAGCAGCCAAGATCGACTAGCGGAGCAGTTCTTC	CASSQDRLAEQFF
NA	many	TRBV24-1	TRBJ2-3	TGTGCCAGCAAGCCCTCGGGCAGGGGAGGGACAGATACGCAGTATTTT	CASKPSGRGGTDTQYF
NA	NA	TRBV5-1	TRBJ2-7	TGCGCCAGCAGCTTGGAGGCAGGCCCGGCCGAGCAGTACTTC	CASSLEAGPAEQYF
NA	few	TRBV2	TRBJ2-1	TGTGCCAGCAGTGAAGCGCTCCACCCGTGTTTGTTCTTC	CASSEALHPCLFF
NA	many	TRBV20-1	TRBJ2-3	TGCAGTGCTAGAGATCGAGAGGGGACAGATACGCAGTATTTT	CSARDREGTDTQYF
TRBD1	NA	TRBV27	TRBJ2-6	TGTGCCAGCAGCCGACAGGGGTACTCTGGGGCCAACGTCCTGACTTTC	CASSRQGYSGANVLTF
NA	few	TRBV20-1	TRBJ1-4	TGCAGTGCTAGATCGGGGGCCTATGAAAAACTGTTTTTT	CSARSGAYEKLFF
TRBD1	many	TRBV28	TRBJ2-7	TGTGCCAGCAGTTTAGGTGGACAGGTCTACGAGCAGTACTTC	CASSLGGQVYEQYF
NA	NA	TRBV9	TRBJ2-1	TGTGCCAGCAGCGTAGCTGGAGTCAATGAGCAGTTCTTC	CASSVAGVNEQFF
TRBD1	many	TRBV4-3	TRBJ2-2	TGCGCCAGCAGCCAAGATCTTGTCGAGGGTGAGGGGGCTTGGACCGGGGAGCTGTTTTTT	CASSQDLVEGEGAWTGELFF
NA	many	TRBV19	TRBJ1-1	TGTGCCAGTAGATTTGGACCCCTGAACACTGAAGCTTTCTTT	CASRFGPLNTEAFF
NA	few	TRBV7-9	TRBJ2-1	TGTGCCAGCAGCTTGAGACAGGTCGGGGTCGGCGATGAGCAGTTCTTC	CASSLRQVGVGDEQFF
TRBD1	many	TRBV3-1	TRBJ2-3	TGTGCCAGCAGACAGGGGACGGGCACAGATACGCAGTATTTT	CASRQGTGTDTQYF
NA	many	TRBV20-1	TRBJ1-5	TGCAGTGCTAGAACGGGACCTAAATTAGGGGGCAATCAGCCCCAGCATTTT	CSARTGPKLGGNQPQHF
NA	few	TRBV7-9	TRBJ2-5	TGTGCCAGCAGCTTAGAGAAAGTTGCAGGGAAAGAGACCCAGTACTTC	CASSLEKVAGKETQYF
TRBD1	NA	TRBV11-3	TRBJ2-7	TGTGCCAGCAGCCCGGCCGGGACAGCCTACGAGCAGTACTTC	CASSPAGTAYEQYF
NA	many	TRBV25-1	TRBJ2-1	TGTGCCAGCAGTGAATCGAGGTTAGCTAGTCCCTACAATGAGCAGTTCTTC	CASSESRLASPYNEQFF
TRBD1	NA	TRBV28	TRBJ2-7	TGTGCCAGCAGTTTGAGGGACAGGCCAACTACCTACGAGCAGCACTTC	CASSLRDRPTTYEQHF
NA	NA	TRBV6-5	TRBJ1-5	TGTGCCAGCAGTTACTCGGTCGCGCAGCCCAAGCATTTT	CASSYSVAQPKHF
TRBD1	NA	TRBV7-9	TRBJ1-1	TGTGCCAGCAGCCCCTCTGCGGACAGGGTTTGGGACACTGAAGCTTTCTTT	CASSPSADRVWDTEAFF
NA	once	TRBV4-3	TRBJ2-1	TGCGCCAGGAGCCAAGCGATAGGAAACAATGAGCAGTTCTTC	CARSQAIGNNEQFF
TRBD2	many	TRBV28	TRBJ2-2	TGTGCCAGCAGTCCCACTAGCGGGACTCACACCGGGGAGCTGTTTTTT	CASSPTSGTHTGELFF
NA	few	TRBV27	TRBJ2-5	TGTGCCAGCAGTTGCACCTCAGGGATGGAGACCCAGTACTTC	CASSCTSGMETQYF
NA	many	TRBV28	TRBJ1-6	TGTGCCAGCAGCCCCGTCGGGGGTGGGAATTCACCCCTCCACTTT	CASSPVGGGNSPLHF
TRBD2	many	TRBV6-6	TRBJ2-3	TGTGCCAGCAGTTACAGGACGGGGGGGCCCGGAGATACGCAGTATTTT	CASSYRTGGPGDTQYF
NA	many	TRBV7-2	TRBJ2-3	TGTGCCAGCAGCTCCCACAACCACGGGGATACGCAGTATTTT	CASSSHNHGDTQYF
TRBD2	many	TRBV5-1	TRBJ2-1	TGCGCCAGCAGCTTGCGATCCCCTACTAGCGGCCTCCACAATGAGCAGTTCTTC	CASSLRSPTSGLHNEQFF
NA	few	TRBV28	TRBJ1-6	TGTGCCAGCAGCCTACCGGGACGGTCCATCTATAATTCACCCCTCCACTTT	CASSLPGRSIYNSPLHF
TRBD1	many	TRBV2	TRBJ1-2	TGTGCCAGCTTGGACAGGACAGACTATGGCTACACCTTC	CASLDRTDYGYTF
TRBD1	many	TRBV29-1	TRBJ2-4	TGCAGCGTTCACACTTCCGGGACAGGAGATTTACTAGCCAAAAACATTCAGTACTTC	CSVHTSGTGDLLAKNIQYF
NA	many	TRBV6-1	TRBJ1-1	TGTGCCAGCAGTCCCGTCGTCCGGACGGGGATGAACACTGAAGCTTTCTTT	CASSPVVRTGMNTEAFF
TRBD1	many	TRBV7-9	TRBJ1-1	TGTGCCAGCAGCTTGGGACAGGGGGCGCATACTGAAGCTTTCTTT	CASSLGQGAHTEAFF
NA	many	TRBV28	TRBJ2-1	TGTGCCAGCAGTTTAGGGGAGTACTTGGAGGGTGAGCAGTTCTTC	CASSLGEYLEGEQFF
TRBD1	many	TRBV6-5	TRBJ1-1	TGTGCCAGCAGTTACGAGGGGGCATACGGCGAAGCTTTCTTT	CASSYEGAYGEAFF
TRBD2	NA	TRBV4-1	TRBJ2-1	TGCGCCAGCAGCCAAGAGGCGGGAGGGAAATACAATGAGCAGTTCTTC	CASSQEAGGKYNEQFF
NA	many	TRBV4-3	TRBJ1-3	TGCGCCAGCAGCCAAGGGACGGTCTCTGGAAACACCATATATTTT	CASSQGTVSGNTIYF
TRBD1	NA	TRBV20-1	TRBJ2-7	TGCAGTGCTAGAGAAGAGCCCGGGACAGGGCTCACCTACGAGCAGTACTTC	CSAREEPGTGLTYEQYF
TRBD2	many	TRBV4-3	TRBJ2-7	TGCGCCAGCAGCCAAGAGCGGGAGGCCCACGAGCAGTACTTC	CASSQEREAHEQYF
NA	many	TRBV29-1	TRBJ2-7	TGCAGCGTTGGGTCCAGCTACGAGCAGTACTTC	CSVGSSYEQYF